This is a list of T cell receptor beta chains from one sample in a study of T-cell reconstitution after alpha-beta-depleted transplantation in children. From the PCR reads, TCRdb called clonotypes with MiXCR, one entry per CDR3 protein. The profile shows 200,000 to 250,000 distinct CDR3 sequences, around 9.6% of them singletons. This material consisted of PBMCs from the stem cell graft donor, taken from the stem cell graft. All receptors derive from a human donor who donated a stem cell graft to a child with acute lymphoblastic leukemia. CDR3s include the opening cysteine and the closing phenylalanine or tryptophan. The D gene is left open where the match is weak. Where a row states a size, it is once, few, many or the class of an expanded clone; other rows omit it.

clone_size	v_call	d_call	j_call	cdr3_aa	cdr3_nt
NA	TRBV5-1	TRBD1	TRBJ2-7	CASSWDRPNEQYF	TGCGCCAGCAGCTGGGACAGACCTAACGAGCAGTACTTC
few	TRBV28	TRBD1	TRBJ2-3	CASSLQGAGGTDTQYF	TGTGCCAGCAGTTTACAGGGGGCAGGGGGCACAGATACGCAGTATTTT
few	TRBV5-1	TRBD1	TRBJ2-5	CASSFGTGQETQYF	TGCGCCAGCAGCTTTGGGACAGGTCAAGAGACCCAGTACTTC
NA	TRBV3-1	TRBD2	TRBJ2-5	CASTKQIAPLGGIEETQYF	TGTGCCAGCACCAAACAAATAGCACCCCTGGGGGGGATCGAGGAGACCCAGTACTTC
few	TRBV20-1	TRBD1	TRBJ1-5	CSAQGQGFQPQHF	TGCAGTGCACAGGGACAGGGGTTCCAGCCCCAGCATTTT
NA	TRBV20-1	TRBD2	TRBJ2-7	CSARGDYLSYEQYF	TGCAGTGCCAGAGGGGACTACCTCTCCTACGAGCAGTACTTC
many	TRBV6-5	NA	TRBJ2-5	CASRGYIGDQETQYF	TGTGCCAGCAGGGGATACATAGGGGACCAAGAGACCCAGTACTTC
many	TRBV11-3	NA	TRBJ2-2	CASSLDGLAEDTGELFF	TGTGCCAGCAGCTTAGATGGGCTAGCAGAGGACACCGGGGAGCTGTTTTTT
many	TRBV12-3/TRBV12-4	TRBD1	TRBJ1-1	CASSMHRGRWNTEAFF	TGTGCCAGCAGTATGCACAGGGGGCGATGGAACACTGAAGCTTTCTTT
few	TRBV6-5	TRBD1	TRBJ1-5	CASSLDRVGQPQHF	TGTGCCAGCAGTTTGGACAGGGTGGGTCAGCCCCAGCATTTT
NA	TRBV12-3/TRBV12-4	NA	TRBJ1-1	CASTIGTVRTEAFF	TGTGCCAGCACCATAGGGACGGTGAGGACTGAAGCTTTCTTT
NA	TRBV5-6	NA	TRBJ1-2	CASGPRGVGVDGYTF	TGTGCCAGCGGCCCAAGGGGGGTTGGGGTTGATGGCTACACCTTC
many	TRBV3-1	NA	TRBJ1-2	CASSPPGLWGRGYGYTF	TGTGCCAGCAGTCCCCCAGGGCTGTGGGGCCGGGGCTATGGCTACACCTTC
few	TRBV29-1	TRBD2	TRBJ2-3	CSAAVRGVLDTQYF	TGCAGCGCCGCGGTGCGGGGGGTTCTAGATACGCAGTATTTT
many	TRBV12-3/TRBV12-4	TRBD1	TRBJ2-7	CASSYRGERYEQYF	TGTGCCAGCAGCTACAGGGGAGAGAGGTACGAGCAGTACTTC